Presented here are 31 T cell receptor beta chains from one specimen sequenced in a study of somatic mutations in cytotoxic T cells in rheumatoid arthritis. Sequenced by immunoSEQ multiplex PCR; TCRdb stores in-frame clones only, minus some. The sample includes 4,000 to 5,000 clones, 79% of them seen just once. Sequencing used CD8+ T cells sorted from blood. The receptor source for this set is an adult with rheumatoid arthritis.

The CDR3 here is CASSLDPSEYSNQPQHF. CDR3 DNA: TGTGCCAGCAGCTTAGATCCGTCAGAATATAGCAATCAGCCCCAGCATTTT. The chain joins TRBV11-2 to TRBJ1-5, with D unclear. The germline V and J ends were trimmed by 0 bases and 0 bases, with 12 bases remaining between them. The germline V gene has CDR1 SGHAT and CDR2 FQNNGV. The CDR3 consists of 17 residues.

V is TRBV11-2 and J is TRBJ2-1, with D possibly called TRBD1 or TRBD2 (6 bases each). Trimming took off 4 bases at V and 5 bases at J, with 12 bases between the two ends. CDR3 size: 14 residues. Germline-derived CDR1 and CDR2 are SGHAT and FQNNGV. This CDR3 is CASSSGARDNEQFF. The CDR3 DNA is TGTGCCAGCAGCTCGGGGGCCCGTGACAATGAGCAGTTCTTC.

This clone was seen just once. The CDR3 spells CAAGSPIGDGYTF. The CDR3 coding sequence is TGTGCGGCCGGGAGCCCAATTGGAGATGGCTACACCTTC. V and J are TRBV27 and TRBJ1-2; no firm D call. The CDR3 length is 13 residues. Germline values: CDR1 MNHEY, CDR2 SMNVEV (reference sequence).

The chain links TRBV6-1 to TRBJ2-5; 7 bases line up with TRBD2. CDR1 and CDR2 from the germline V gene are MNHNS and SASEGT. This CDR3 region has 14 residues. V lost 3 bases, J lost 6 bases, and 7 bases stayed unmatched. CDR3 DNA: TGTGCCAGCAGTGACGGACTAGAGTCAAAGACCCAGTACTTC. This codes for CASSDGLESKTQYF.

This chain joins TRBV7-9 and TRBJ1-2; 9 positions match TRBD1. CDR3 length: 13 amino acids. Germline V gene sequence: CDR1 SEHNR, CDR2 FQNEAQ (reference sequence). Losses at the gene ends were 5 bases for V and 10 bases for J; bases not matched to a gene: 8. The CDR3 region has the DNA TGTGCCAGCAGCCTTCCGGGACAGGGCAACTACACCTTC. This sequence encodes CASSLPGQGNYTF.

The chain has TRBV30 and TRBJ1-3; D is uncertain. In germline, CDR1 is GTSNPN, CDR2 SVGIG (reference sequence). The CDR3 extends over 13 amino acids. Trimming removed 3 bases from V and 2 bases from J, with 8 bases in between. The CDR3 here is CAWSPRAGNTIYF. The CDR3 DNA sequence: TGTGCCTGGAGCCCCCGAGCTGGAAACACCATATATTTT.

This chain links TRBV6-5 with TRBJ1-1; no firm D call. The CDR3 totals 14 residues. Germline assignment: CDR1 MNHEY and CDR2 SVGAGI. V lost 1 base and J lost 3, with 9 bases in between. The CDR3 is CASSYYWAYTEAFF. CDR3 coding DNA: TGTGCCAGCAGTTACTATTGGGCTTACACTGAAGCTTTCTTT.

Worth noting for this clone: The germline gene is not matched at one end of the junction; a read error may be the cause. The chain recombines TRBV5-4 with TRBJ1-2; 7 nucleotides match TRBD1. Germline CDR1 and CDR2: SGHNT and YYREEE (reference sequence). The CDR3 is made up of 14 amino acids. DNA of the CDR3: TGTGCCGGCAGCTCGACTCAGGGGGATCATGGCTACACCTTC. It codes for CAGSSTQGDHGYTF.

The chain joins TRBV9 to TRBJ2-7, with D uncertain. V lost 0 bases and J lost 7, with 11 bases in between. Germline V lookup: CDR1 SGDLS, CDR2 YYNGEE. The length of the CDR3 is 13 residues. This CDR3 is CASSVETQGEQYF. CDR3 coding DNA: TGTGCCAGCAGCGTAGAGACCCAAGGAGAGCAGTACTTC.

The chain has TRBV11-2 and TRBJ2-3, with D uncertain. Deletions cut 4 bases from V and 6 bases from J, with 11 bases between. Germline CDR1 and CDR2: SGHAT and FQNNGV. The CDR3 has 13 amino acids. This chain's CDR3 is CASSSLRVDTQYF. The CDR3, as DNA: TGTGCCAGCAGCTCCTTACGTGTGGATACGCAGTATTTT.

This clone was recorded once. As DNA, the CDR3 is TGTGCCAGCAGTGATTACTTCCAGGCCTATGGCTACACCTTC. It specifies CASSDYFQAYGYTF. The V call is TRBV25-1, the J call TRBJ1-2, with no clear D. Germline V gives CDR1 MGHDK, CDR2 SYGVNS. This CDR3 region has 14 residues. V lost 3 bases, J lost 4 bases, and 12 bases lay in between.

The CDR3 spells CASSEFGGGATDTQYF. The CDR3, as DNA: TGTGCCAGCAGTGAATTTGGCGGGGGGGCCACAGATACGCAGTATTTT. The chain is built from TRBV6-1 and TRBJ2-3, with 9 positions matching TRBD2. This CDR3 comprises 16 residues. CDR1 MNHNS and CDR2 SASEGT come from the germline V gene. The trim removed 2 bases at V and 2 bases at J, leaving 5 bases unmatched.

The chain employs TRBV6-5 and TRBJ2-7; 11 bases map to TRBD1. The ends lost 6 bases at V and 3 bases at J; junction bases unmatched: 1. CDR1 MNHEY and CDR2 SVGAGI come from the germline V gene. The CDR3 sequence is 13 residues long. The CDR3 region is CASRDRGHYEQYF. Written as DNA, the CDR3 is TGTGCCAGCAGGGACAGGGGGCACTACGAGCAGTACTTC.

This clone was counted between two and nine times. The chain uses TRBV10-2 and TRBJ2-7, with D perhaps TRBD1 (5 bases). This CDR3 spans 16 amino acids. CDR1 and CDR2 from the germline V gene are WSHSY and SAAADI. V lost 4 bases and J lost 0, with 16 bases in between. CDR3 region: CASSASDSALSYEQYF. The CDR3 DNA sequence: TGCGCCAGCAGTGCCTCAGACAGTGCCCTCTCCTACGAGCAGTACTTC.

The J gene is TRBJ2-5, the V gene TRBV28; 8 positions match TRBD2. CDR1 is MDHEN, CDR2 SYDVKM, per germline. CDR3 size: 15 residues. J lost 2 bases, V lost 4 bases, and 6 bases had no gene match. The chain's CDR3 is CASSSLAGTQETQYF. Here the CDR3 DNA reads TGTGCCAGCAGTTCCTTAGCGGGGACACAAGAGACCCAGTACTTC.

The genes are TRBV7-2 and TRBJ1-2; D is unresolved. This CDR3 has 13 amino acids. Trimming shortened V by 4 bases and J by 5 bases, and 11 bases separated the two germline ends. Germline V gene data show CDR1 as SGHTA and CDR2 as FQGNSA. In nucleotides, the CDR3 is TGTGCCAGCAGCTCCGCTGAGTTTTATGGCTACACCTTC. Its translation is CASSSAEFYGYTF.

This sequence joins TRBV30 and TRBJ1-2; D uncertain. V gave up 4 bases and J gave up 3 bases, with 3 bases separating them. CDR1 and CDR2 (germline): GTSNPN, SVGIG (reference sequence). This CDR3 comprises 10 residues. The CDR3 region has the DNA TGTGCCTGGATGCACTATGGCTACACCTTC. Translation gives CAWMHYGYTF.

The CDR3 DNA reads as TGTGCCAGCAACTTTCCAGGGCGAGTCCCTAACTCCTACAATGAGCAGTTCTTC. Translating it yields CASNFPGRVPNSYNEQFF. The genes are TRBV11-2 and TRBJ2-1; D is perhaps TRBD1 (5 bases). V was pared by 7 bases and J by 0 bases, with 22 bases between. The CDR3 is made up of 18 amino acids. CDR1 and CDR2 (germline): SGHAT, FQNNGV.

J is TRBJ2-7 and V is TRBV6-1, with 9 positions matching TRBD1. The CDR3 length is 15 residues. Germline V gene lookup returns CDR1 MNHNS and CDR2 SASEGT. The V and J ends lost 3 bases and 7 bases, in that order; junction bases with no gene match: 10. The CDR3 DNA is TGTGCCAGCAGTGAGGGACAGGGACCGGGTGAGGAGCAGTACTTC. It translates to CASSEGQGPGEEQYF.

The table lists this clone with a count of one. The chain is built from TRBV7-9 and TRBJ2-5; D remains ambiguous. This CDR3 is built from 14 residues. Trimming stripped 1 base from V and 1 base from J, with 7 bases between. Germline V gives CDR1 SEHNR, CDR2 FQNEAQ (reference sequence). For the CDR3, the DNA is TGTGCCAGCAGCTTAGAGGGCAGCCAAGAGACCCAGTACTTC. This gives the protein CASSLEGSQETQYF. The full variable domain, in which reference TRBV7-9 and TRBJ2-5 provide the parts outside the CDR3, is DTGVSQNPRHKITKRGQNVTFRCDPISEHNRLYWYRQTLGQGPEFLTYFQNEAQLEKSRLLSDRFSAERPKGSFSTLEIQRTEQGDSAMYLCASSLEGSQETQYFGPGTRLLVL.

The chain employs TRBV27 and TRBJ2-5; 7 bases line up with TRBD2. Trimming at V came to 2 bases and at J to 5 bases, leaving 5 bases not matched to a gene. This CDR3 is 14 amino acids long. The germline V gene has CDR1 MNHEY and CDR2 SMNVEV (reference sequence). CDR3 bases: TGTGCCAGCAGTTTAACTAGCGCCGGGGAGACCCAGTACTTC. Residues: CASSLTSAGETQYF.

This clone was seen a handful of times. The chain has TRBV27 and TRBJ2-1; perhaps TRBD2 as D (6 bases). Germline V CDR1 and CDR2: MNHEY, SMNVEV (reference sequence). V dropped 0 bases and J dropped 9 bases, with 12 bases sitting between them. This CDR3 spans 14 amino acids. The CDR3 loop reads CASSLSSLGGEQFF. The CDR3 DNA reads TGTGCCAGCAGTTTATCATCACTGGGAGGTGAGCAGTTCTTC.

The J gene is TRBJ2-5, the V gene TRBV18; D not certain. Germline CDR1 reads KGHSH; CDR2 reads LQKENI. CDR3 length equals 14 residues. Between the trimmed V and J ends, which lost 3 bases and 4 bases, there was a span of 12 bases. CDR3 nucleotide sequence: TGTGCCAGCTCACCCTCGGATAACGGAGAGACCCAGTACTTC. Translating it yields CASSPSDNGETQYF.

The chain links TRBV7-2 to TRBJ1-5; D remains unclear. The CDR3 is made up of 14 amino acids. V was cut by 3 bases and J by 3 bases, with 9 bases left in between. Germline CDR1 is SGHTA and CDR2 is FQGNSA. CDR3 region: CASSFPHPNQPQHF. CDR3 DNA sequence: TGTGCCAGCAGCTTTCCACACCCCAATCAGCCCCAGCATTTT. The full variable domain, with the rest looked up from reference TRBV7-2 and TRBJ1-5, is GAGVSQSPSNKVTEKGKDVELRCDPISGHTALYWYRQSLGQGLEFLIYFQGNSAPDKSGLPSDRFSAERTGGSVSTLTIQRTQQEDSAVYLCASSFPHPNQPQHFGDGTRLSIL.

The chain recombines TRBV7-6 with TRBJ2-1; 12 bases align to TRBD2. V gave up 1 base and J gave up 9 bases; unmatched junction bases: 7. The V gene's germline CDR1 is SGHVS and CDR2 FNYEAQ. This CDR3 is built from 16 residues. The CDR3, as DNA: TGTGCCAGCAGCTTAGAGGCTAGCGGGGGGGTGGGTGAGCAGTTCTTC. It encodes CASSLEASGGVGEQFF.

The V and J genes are TRBV4-1 and TRBJ2-1; D possibly corresponds to TRBD1 (7 bases). V lost 3 bases and J lost 4, with 16 bases in between. This CDR3 spans 16 amino acids. Per germline, CDR1 MGHRA and CDR2 YSYEKL. In DNA form, the CDR3 reads TGCGCCAGCAGCCAGGAGGGACAGTTCGTTTACAATGAGCAGTTCTTC. It yields the protein CASSQEGQFVYNEQFF.

The chain links TRBV19 to TRBJ1-3; D call uncertain. Trimming left V 3 bases short and J 0 bases short, with 9 bases between. The germline V gene encodes CDR1 LNHDA and CDR2 SQIVND (reference sequence). The CDR3 has 15 residues. CDR3 residues: CASSIMAHSGNTIYF. DNA of the CDR3: TGTGCCAGTAGTATTATGGCACACTCTGGAAACACCATATATTTT.

V and J are TRBV27 and TRBJ2-5; weak D call: TRBD2 (6 bases). The CDR3 has 13 amino acids. With 3 bases removed from V and 4 bases from J, the gap between germline ends came to 9 bases. In germline, CDR1 is MNHEY, CDR2 SMNVEV (reference sequence). CDR3: CASSFRGRETQYF. DNA for the CDR3: TGTGCCAGCAGTTTTCGGGGGAGAGAGACCCAGTACTTC.

The chain is built from TRBV11-2 and TRBJ2-7; D unclear. Germline-derived CDR1 and CDR2 are SGHAT and FQNNGV. Trimming shortened V by 7 bases and J by 7 bases, and 23 bases separated the two germline ends. The CDR3 contains 15 residues. The CDR3 nucleotides are TGTGCCAGCATCGATACTTTATCGGCGGCTCCGGAGCAGTACTTC. Translation gives CASIDTLSAAPEQYF. Full variable domain (remainder filled in from reference TRBV11-2 and TRBJ2-7): EAGVAQSPRYKIIEKRQSVAFWCNPISGHATLYWYQQILGQGPKLLIQFQNNGVVDDSQLPKDRFSAERLKGVDSTLKIQPAKLEDSAVYLCASIDTLSAAPEQYFGPGTRLTVT.

This clone came up a few times. The V and J genes are TRBV6-5 and TRBJ2-7, with D perhaps assigned TRBD1 or TRBD2 (5 bases each). Trimming left V 0 bases short and J 9 bases short, with 18 bases between. The CDR3 consists of 15 residues. Germline V CDR1 and CDR2: MNHEY, SVGAGI. The CDR3 sequence: CASSYSGTGEVGQYF. DNA of the CDR3: TGTGCCAGCAGTTACTCCGGGACCGGCGAAGTCGGGCAGTACTTC.

This clone was counted only a few times. The gene calls are TRBV4-3 and TRBJ2-2, with D possibly matching TRBD2 (7 bases). Germline loops: CDR1 LGHNA, CDR2 YSLEER. Trimming pared 1 base from V and 7 bases from J, leaving 22 bases between. The length of the CDR3 is 18 residues. CDR3: CASSQGREGRGWNGELFF. CDR3 nucleotides: TGCGCCAGCAGCCAAGGGAGGGAGGGCAGGGGTTGGAACGGGGAGCTGTTTTTT.